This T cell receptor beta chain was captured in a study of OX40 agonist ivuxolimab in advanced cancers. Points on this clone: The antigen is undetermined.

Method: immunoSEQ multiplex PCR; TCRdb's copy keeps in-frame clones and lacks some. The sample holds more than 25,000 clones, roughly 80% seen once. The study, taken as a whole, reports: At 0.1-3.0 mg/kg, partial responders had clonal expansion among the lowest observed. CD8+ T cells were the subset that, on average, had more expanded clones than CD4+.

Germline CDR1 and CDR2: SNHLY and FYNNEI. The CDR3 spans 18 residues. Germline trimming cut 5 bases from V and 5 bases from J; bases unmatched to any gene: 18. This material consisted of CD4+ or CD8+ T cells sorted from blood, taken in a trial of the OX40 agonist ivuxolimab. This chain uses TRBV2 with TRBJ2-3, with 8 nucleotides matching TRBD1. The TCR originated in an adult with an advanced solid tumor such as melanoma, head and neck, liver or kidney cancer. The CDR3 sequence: CASSWATGNQGAGDTQYF. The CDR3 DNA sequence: TGTGCCAGCAGTTGGGCGACGGGGAACCAGGGGGCCGGAGATACGCAGTATTTT. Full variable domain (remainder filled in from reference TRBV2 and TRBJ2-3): EPEVTQTPSHQVTQMGQEVILRCVPISNHLYFYWYRQILGQKVEFLVSFYNNEISEKSEIFDDQFSVERPDGSNFTLKIRSTKLEDSAMYFCASSWATGNQGAGDTQYFGPGTRLTVL.